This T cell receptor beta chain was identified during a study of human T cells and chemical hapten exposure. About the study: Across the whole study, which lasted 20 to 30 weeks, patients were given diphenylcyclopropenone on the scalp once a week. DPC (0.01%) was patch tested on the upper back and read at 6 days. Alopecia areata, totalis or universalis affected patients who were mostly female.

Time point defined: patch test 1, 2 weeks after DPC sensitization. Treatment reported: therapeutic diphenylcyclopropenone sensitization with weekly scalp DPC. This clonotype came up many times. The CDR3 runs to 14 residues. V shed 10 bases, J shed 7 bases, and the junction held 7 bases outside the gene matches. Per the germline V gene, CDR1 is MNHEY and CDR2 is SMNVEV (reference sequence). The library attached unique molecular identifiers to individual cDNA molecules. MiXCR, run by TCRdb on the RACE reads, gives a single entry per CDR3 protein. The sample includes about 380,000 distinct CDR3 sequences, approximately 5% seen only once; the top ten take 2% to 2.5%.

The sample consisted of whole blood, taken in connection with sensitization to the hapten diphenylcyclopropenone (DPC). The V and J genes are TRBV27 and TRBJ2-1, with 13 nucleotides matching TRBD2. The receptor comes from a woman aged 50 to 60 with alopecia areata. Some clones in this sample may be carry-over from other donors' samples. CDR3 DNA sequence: TGTGCCACCGGACTAGCGGGAGTAGGTAATGAGCAGTTCTTC. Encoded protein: CATGLAGVGNEQFF.